This T cell receptor beta chain emerged from a study of blood T cells in healthy people across ages. Study results and caveats: It was the long-lived donors that had more naive CD4+ cells and higher diversity than aged donors. Unsorted PBMC input precluded a conclusive naive versus antigen-experienced comparison.

The use of a sample-barcoded 5' primer and a J-beta primer mix characterized a second PCR of roughly 6 to 11 cycles. TCRdb passed the 5' RACE reads through MiXCR, listing each CDR3 protein once. The sample yields about 560,000 distinct CDR3 sequences, over 25% seen once. This clonotype was detected a few times. Its matching antigen is unknown. This sample also belongs to another study, concerning T cells of mothers and their children. That paper notes: Reads recorded for TCR beta CDR3 numbered over 8 million per mother and around 3 million per child.

The sample taken for sequencing was blood. The origin of this receptor is a boy aged 2-15 years in good health.

This chain's CDR3 is CASRPPAEGQETQYF. CDR3 nucleotide sequence: TGCGCCAGCCGTCCTCCGGCGGAGGGCCAAGAGACCCAGTACTTC. The chain links TRBV5-1 to TRBJ2-7, with TRBD2 as a possible D gene (6 bases). Matching the DNA end better, TRBJ2-5 makes the J call doubtful. CDR1 SGHRS and CDR2 YFSETQ come from the germline V gene. This CDR3 is 15 amino acids long.